This T cell receptor beta chain was retrieved from a study of T cell repertoires in cytomegalovirus infection. Study details: In public TCR beta signatures, there were indications of both CMV infection and matching HLA type.

Concerning this clonotype itself: Its antigen remains unknown.

In TCRdb, the reads were re-called with MiXCR into one record per CDR3 protein. The sample comprises some 100,000 distinct CDR3 sequences, around 22% of which are singletons, and roughly two fifths rests with the top ten. The ends were cut back, 8 bases at V and 3 bases at J, with 13 bases in the middle. CDR1 and CDR2 (germline): SEHNR, FQNEAQ (reference sequence). The CDR3 contains 13 residues. Study-wide results and limits: Pooled public TCR beta family frequency picked out CMV carriers with the relevant HLA. There were HLA-C-restricted CMV-specific TCR beta clonotypes dominating the ex vivo response.

Sequenced sample: CD8+ T cells from PBMCs. The chain couples TRBV7-9 to TRBJ1-1, with TRBD1 as a possible D gene (5 bases). The sequence was obtained from a human donor in good health (CMV status not recorded). Some clones in this sample may be carry-over from other donors' samples. The CDR3 is CASEDGGDTEAFF. CDR3 sequence (DNA): TGTGCCAGCGAGGATGGGGGGGACACTGAAGCTTTCTTT.